These 4 T cell receptor beta chains originate from one sample sequenced in a study of regulatory T cells in long-lasting Graves disease. Arm-PCR of CDR3 regions and iRepertoire HTBI primers were the basis on which TCR beta libraries were built. TCRdb processed the multiplex PCR reads anew with MiXCR; each CDR3 protein has one entry. The sample holds hundreds of thousands of distinct CDR3 sequences, about 16% seen once. This sample's time point: newly diagnosed GD, antithyroid drugs for less than 3 months. Following extraction of RNA from PBMCs, that RNA was used to make the TCR library. The same sample was also used in a study of T cells in Graves' hyperthyroidism and ophthalmopathy.

The material sequenced was peripheral blood mononuclear cells (PBMCs), taken at new diagnosis, from a patient treated with antithyroid drugs. These receptors were collected from a woman aged 35-65 years with Graves disease.

The rearrangement links TRBV5-6 to TRBJ2-3; D is unresolved. Germline V lookup: CDR1 SGHDT, CDR2 YYEEEE. The CDR3 is 14 amino acids. V shed 1 base and J shed 2 bases, with 8 bases lying between them. The CDR3 DNA is TGTGCCAGCAGCTTGTCAGGCGACACAGATACGCAGTATTTT. Its translation is CASSLSGDTDTQYF.

This clonotype turned up a few times. V gene TRBV24-1 combines with J gene TRBJ1-2; perhaps TRBD1 as D (6 bases). Trimming shortened V by 7 bases and J by 4 bases, and 12 bases separated the two germline ends. The CDR3 spans 13 residues. CDR1 KGHDR and CDR2 SFDVKD come from the germline V gene. The CDR3 sequence: CATRTGIIYGYTF. The CDR3 DNA follows: TGTGCCACCAGAACAGGGATAATCTATGGCTACACCTTC.

This clonotype was counted at least ten times. The rearrangement links TRBV7-8 to TRBJ2-7; no firm D call. CDR1 is SGHVS, CDR2 FQNEAQ, per germline. V lost 1 base and J lost 6, with 13 bases in between. CDR3 size: 14 residues. CDR3 protein: CASSLDLGLGEQYF. DNA for the CDR3: TGTGCCAGCAGCTTAGATTTGGGGTTGGGCGAGCAGTACTTC.

This clonotype was seen ten or more times. This sequence joins TRBV7-9 and TRBJ2-1; D remains unclear. This CDR3 region has 16 residues. From germline, CDR1 is SEHNR and CDR2 FQNEAQ (reference sequence). V lost 1 base and J lost 3, with 13 bases in between. DNA of the CDR3: TGTGCCAGCAGCTTAGAAGTCCCATCGTACTACAATGAGCAGTTCTTC. Translated: CASSLEVPSYYNEQFF. The full variable domain, with the rest looked up from reference TRBV7-9 and TRBJ2-1, is DTGVSQNPRHKITKRGQNVTFRCDPISEHNRLYWYRQTLGQGPEFLTYFQNEAQLEKSRLLSDRFSAERPKGSFSTLEIQRTEQGDSAMYLCASSLEVPSYYNEQFFGPGTRLTVL.